The present entry profiles one TCR beta chain with its context. Antigen unknown. Trimming took 4 bases from V and 2 from J, leaving 9 bases between them. The length of the CDR3 is 15 residues. CDR1 MNHEY and CDR2 SMNVEV come from the germline V gene (reference sequence). These data originate in a study of CD8+ T cells in alopecia areata. Treatment noted: oral pan-JAK inhibitor, 5-10 mg twice daily. TCR sequencing used cDNA made by reverse transcription of extracted RNA. The repertoire was sequenced with immunoSEQ multiplex PCR; TCRdb's copy has only in-frame clones and lacks some. The sample includes about 120,000 clones, approximately 60% seen only once; the top ten take under 7.5%. Study-level findings and limits: Under tofacitinib, fewer expanded CD8+ clones appeared among the top 100 scalp clones.

Sequenced material: CD4+ T cells sorted from blood, taken at week 4, from a patient treated with tofacitinib. The chain carries TRBV27 and TRBJ2-6, with a possible D match to TRBD1 (6 bases). This TCR derives from a human donor with alopecia areata. Written as DNA, the CDR3 is TGTGCCAGCAGTTCGAACAGGGCTGGGGCCAACGTCCTGACTTTC. Residues: CASSSNRAGANVLTF. The full variable domain, rest sourced from reference TRBV27 and TRBJ2-6, is EAQVTQNPRYLITVTGKKLTVTCSQNMNHEYMSWYRQDPGLGLRQIYYSMNVEVTDKGDVPEGYKVSRKEKRNFPLILESPSPNQTSLYFCASSSNRAGANVLTFGAGSRLTVL.